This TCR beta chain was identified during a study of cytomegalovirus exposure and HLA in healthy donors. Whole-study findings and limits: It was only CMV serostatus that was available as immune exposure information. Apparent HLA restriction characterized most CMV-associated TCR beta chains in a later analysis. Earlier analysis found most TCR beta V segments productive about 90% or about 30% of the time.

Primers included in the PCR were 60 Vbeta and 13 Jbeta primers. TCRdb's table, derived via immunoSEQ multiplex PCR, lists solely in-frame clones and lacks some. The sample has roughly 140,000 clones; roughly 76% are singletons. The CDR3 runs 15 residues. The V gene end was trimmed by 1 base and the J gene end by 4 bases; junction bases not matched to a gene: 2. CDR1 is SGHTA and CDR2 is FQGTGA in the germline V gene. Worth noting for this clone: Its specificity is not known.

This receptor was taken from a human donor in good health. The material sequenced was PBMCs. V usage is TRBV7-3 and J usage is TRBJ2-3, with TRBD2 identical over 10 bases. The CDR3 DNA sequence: TGTGCCAGCAGCTTAATGCTAGCGGGAGCAGATACGCAGTATTTT. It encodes CASSLMLAGADTQYF.